Below, 27 T cell receptor beta chains from the same sample are listed, as sequenced in a study of CD8 T cells in cerebrospinal fluid in Alzheimer's disease. No DNA is given; TCRdb re-called the 10x single-cell sequencing reads and lists each CDR3 protein once. The sample totals fewer than 1,300 distinct CDR3 sequences; its top ten clones hold just over 15%. The sequenced sample was cerebrospinal fluid. These receptors all come from a human donor in good health.

Measured by frequency, this clonotype is medium-sized (0.01 to 0.1%). The V gene is TRBV2, the J gene TRBJ1-2. The CDR3 totals 15 residues. Germline V gene data show CDR1 as SNHLY and CDR2 as FYNNEI. The CDR3 reads CASSAGVGLGTGYTF.

Frequency places this clonotype as medium-sized. This rearrangement joins TRBV7-3 to TRBJ2-3; TCRdb's assignment of TRBD1 cannot be checked, as there is no DNA. The CDR3 spans 15 residues. CDR1 is SGHTA and CDR2 is FQGTGA in the germline V gene. The CDR3 here is CASSPFRGDTDTQYF.

Frequency places this clonotype as medium-sized. The chain recombines TRBV28 with TRBJ1-1. Per germline, CDR1 MDHEN and CDR2 SYDVKM. The CDR3 totals 13 residues. CDR3 residues: CASSSSFGQEAFF.

This clonotype is deemed large by its frequency. The chain links TRBV7-2 to TRBJ2-2; TCRdb indicates TRBD2, and absent DNA this call remains unverified. Germline assignment: CDR1 SGHTA and CDR2 FQGNSA. The CDR3 is 17 residues long. This CDR3 is CASSSPGLAGRPGELFF.

This clonotype is classed as medium-sized by frequency. CDR3 sequence reads: CSASRGNNEKLFF. The chain couples TRBV29-1 to TRBJ1-4; TCRdb proposes TRBD1, but this gene call is untestable without DNA. The CDR3 extends over 13 amino acids. Germline CDR1 reads SQVTM; CDR2 reads ANQGSEA. The whole variable domain, remainder taken from reference TRBV29-1 and TRBJ1-4, is SAVISQKPSRDICQRGTSLTIQCQVDSQVTMMFWYRQQPGQSLTLIATANQGSEATYESGFVIDKFPISRPNLTFSTLTVSNMSPEDSSIYLCSASRGNNEKLFFGSGTQLSVL.

According to its frequency, this clonotype is medium-sized (0.01 to 0.1%). V is TRBV2 and J is TRBJ2-7. Germline CDR1 SNHLY, CDR2 FYNNEI. The CDR3 covers 12 residues. This CDR3 is CASSLSSYEQYF.

This chain links TRBV5-4 with TRBJ2-7; TCRdb outputs TRBD2, but without DNA this stays unchecked. This CDR3 has 15 residues. Germline assignment: CDR1 SGHNT and CDR2 YYREEE (reference sequence). CDR3 sequence reads: CASSLEGLAGDEQYF.

J is TRBJ1-5 and V is TRBV15; TCRdb calls TRBD1, which cannot be checked without DNA. Germline V gene lookup returns CDR1 LNHNV and CDR2 YYDKDF (reference sequence). This CDR3 contains 16 residues. The CDR3: CATSRVSGRGRQPQHF.

The CDR3 loop reads CSARDRTDATYEQYF. The chain joins TRBV20-1 to TRBJ2-7; the D gene TCRdb calls, TRBD2, cannot be checked with no DNA. This CDR3 comprises 15 residues. Germline CDR1 is DFQATT and CDR2 is SNEGSKA (reference sequence).

This clonotype registers medium-sized by frequency. This chain uses TRBV6-5 with TRBJ1-2; TCRdb's D call, TRBD1, is unchecked because there is no DNA. The CDR3 covers 17 residues. Germline V lookup: CDR1 MNHEY, CDR2 SVGAGI. The CDR3 is CASSYLGQGSTNYGYTF.

Measured by frequency, this clonotype is medium-sized (0.01 to 0.1%). The genes are TRBV12-3 or TRBV12-4 and TRBJ2-3. The CDR3 is 14 amino acids. Here the CDR3 reads CASSLMGSTDTQYF.

Frequency places this clonotype as medium-sized. The rearrangement joins TRBV2 to TRBJ2-4. Per the germline V gene, CDR1 is SNHLY and CDR2 is FYNNEI. There are 13 residues in the CDR3. Here the CDR3 reads CASIREAKNIQYF. The whole variable domain, remainder taken from reference TRBV2 and TRBJ2-4, is EPEVTQTPSHQVTQMGQEVILRCVPISNHLYFYWYRQILGQKVEFLVSFYNNEISEKSEIFDDQFSVERPDGSNFTLKIRSTKLEDSAMYFCASIREAKNIQYFGAGTRLSVL.

The chain employs TRBV7-9 and TRBJ2-3; TCRdb's D gene call, TRBD1, goes unchecked for lack of DNA. The germline gives CDR1 SEHNR, CDR2 FQNEAQ (reference sequence). The CDR3 runs 16 residues. CDR3: CASSPGAGGPSDTQYF.

The chain recombines TRBV6-5 with TRBJ2-1; the D gene TCRdb calls, TRBD2, cannot be checked with no DNA. Germline V gene sequence: CDR1 MNHEY, CDR2 SVGAGI. The CDR3 has 17 amino acids. CDR3 amino acids: CASSYPTGTRPPAEQFF.

This clonotype is deemed medium-sized by its frequency. The gene calls are TRBV28 and TRBJ2-3; the D call from TCRdb, TRBD2, cannot be confirmed without DNA. The CDR3 is 19 residues long. CDR1 is MDHEN, CDR2 SYDVKM, per germline. CDR3 amino acids: CASSSRLAGGPVRTDTQYF.

This clonotype is labeled medium-sized (0.01 to 0.1%) based on frequency. The chain carries TRBV9 and TRBJ2-5; TCRdb proposes TRBD2, but this gene call is untestable without DNA. CDR3 size: 16 residues. Per germline, CDR1 SGDLS and CDR2 YYNGEE. The CDR3 reads CASSARLAGERETQYF.

This clonotype shows up as medium-sized by frequency. The chain employs TRBV5-6 and TRBJ1-6. CDR1 is SGHDT and CDR2 is YYEEEE in the germline V gene. This CDR3 has 14 residues. CDR3 residues: CASSLVQLNSPLHF.

By frequency, this clonotype is medium-sized. This chain links TRBV11-3 with TRBJ2-1; TCRdb proposes TRBD1, but this gene call is untestable without DNA. Germline V gene data show CDR1 as SGHNT and CDR2 as YENEEA. The CDR3 runs 16 residues. The CDR3: CASSWGQGGSYNEQFF. The complete variable domain, with remaining parts taken from reference TRBV11-3 and TRBJ2-1, reads EAGVVQSPRYKIIEKKQPVAFWCNPISGHNTLYWYLQNLGQGPELLIRYENEEAVDDSQLPKDRFSAERLKGVDSTLKIQPAELGDSAVYLCASSWGQGGSYNEQFFGPGTRLTVL.

The genes are TRBV9 and TRBJ1-3. The germline CDR1 and CDR2 sequences are SGDLS and YYNGEE. The CDR3 extends over 16 amino acids. CDR3 region: CASSVHASLSGNTIYF.

This clonotype is medium-sized by frequency. This chain links TRBV12-3 or TRBV12-4 with TRBJ1-2. CDR3 length: 11 amino acids. The CDR3 here is CASSLAGGYTF.

This clonotype is labeled medium-sized based on frequency. The gene calls are TRBV6-2 or TRBV6-3 and TRBJ2-3; with no DNA, the TCRdb D assignment of TRBD2 cannot be verified. Germline lookup yields CDR1 MNHEY and CDR2 SVGEGT. The CDR3 consists of 15 residues. The CDR3 region is CASSPGLAGGRPQYF.

By frequency, this clonotype registers medium-sized. The rearrangement uses TRBV20-1 and TRBJ1-2. Germline assignment: CDR1 DFQATT and CDR2 SNEGSKA (reference sequence). The CDR3 totals 12 residues. The CDR3 sequence: CSASEQGPGYTF.

This clonotype is identified as large from frequency. The V gene is TRBV27, the J gene TRBJ1-2; TCRdb indicates TRBD1, and absent DNA this call remains unverified. CDR3 size: 13 residues. The germline V gene has CDR1 MNHEY and CDR2 SMNVEV (reference sequence). This CDR3 is CASSRDREYGYTF.

This clonotype is identified as medium-sized from frequency. This chain links TRBV2 with TRBJ1-3. The CDR3 length is 14 residues. Germline values: CDR1 SNHLY, CDR2 FYNNEI. Here the CDR3 reads CASSVNAAGNTIYF.

Judged by frequency, this clonotype is medium-sized. This rearrangement joins TRBV20-1 to TRBJ2-2; with no DNA, the TCRdb D assignment of TRBD2 cannot be verified. CDR3 length: 15 amino acids. CDR1 and CDR2 (germline): DFQATT, SNEGSKA (reference sequence). Here the CDR3 reads CSARVVAGNTGELFF.

Considering frequency, this clonotype is medium-sized. V gene TRBV3-1 combines with J gene TRBJ2-7; TCRdb outputs TRBD2, but without DNA this stays unchecked. Germline V lookup: CDR1 LGHDT, CDR2 YNNKEL (reference sequence). This CDR3 contains 17 residues. This CDR3 is CASSLNLGGGLSYEQYF.

This clonotype is medium-sized by frequency. V and J are TRBV11-2 and TRBJ1-6; lacking DNA, the TRBD1 call made by TCRdb goes unchecked. The CDR3 extends over 14 amino acids. Germline V lookup: CDR1 SGHAT, CDR2 FQNNGV. This CDR3 reads CASRGGGANSPLHF.